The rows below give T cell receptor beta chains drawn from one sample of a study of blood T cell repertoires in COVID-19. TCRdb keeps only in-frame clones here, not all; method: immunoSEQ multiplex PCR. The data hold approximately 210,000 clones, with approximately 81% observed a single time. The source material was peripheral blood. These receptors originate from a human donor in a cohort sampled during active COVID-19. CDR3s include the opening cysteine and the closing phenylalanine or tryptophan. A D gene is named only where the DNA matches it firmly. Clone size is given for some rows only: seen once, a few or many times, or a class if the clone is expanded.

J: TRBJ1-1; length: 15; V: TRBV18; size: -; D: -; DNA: TGTGCCAGCTCACCGATCCAGGGAAGCCACACTGAAGCTTTCTTT; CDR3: CASSPIQGSHTEAFF
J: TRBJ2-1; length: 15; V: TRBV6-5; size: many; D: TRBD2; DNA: TGTGCCACCACCCCCAGCGGGGGGACCACCAATGAGCAGTTCTTC; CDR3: CATTPSGGTTNEQFF
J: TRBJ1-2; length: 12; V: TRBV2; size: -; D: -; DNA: TGTGCCAGCAGCCGGGACTTTTATGGCTACACCTTC; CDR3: CASSRDFYGYTF
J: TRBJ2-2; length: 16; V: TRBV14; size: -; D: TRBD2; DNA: TGTGCCAGCAGCCCACTAGCGTTAATCGGTACCGGGGAGCTGTTTTTT; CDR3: CASSPLALIGTGELFF
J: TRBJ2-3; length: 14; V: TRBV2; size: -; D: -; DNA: TGTGCCAGCAGTGAAGCGCGTAGCGCAGATACGCAGTATTTT; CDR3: CASSEARSADTQYF
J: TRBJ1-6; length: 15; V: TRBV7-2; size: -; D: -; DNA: TGTGCCAGCAGACTCCAAGGGGGAATAGGTTCACCCCTCCACTTT; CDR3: CASRLQGGIGSPLHF
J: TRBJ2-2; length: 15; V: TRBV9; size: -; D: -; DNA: TGTGCCAGCAGCGTTGGGGCCTCCAACACCGGGGAGCTGTTTTTT; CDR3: CASSVGASNTGELFF
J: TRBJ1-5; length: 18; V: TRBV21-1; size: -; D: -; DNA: TGTGCCAGCAGCAGACTGGACAATCCCGCTTATAGCAATCAGCCCCAGCATTTT; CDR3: CASSRLDNPAYSNQPQHF
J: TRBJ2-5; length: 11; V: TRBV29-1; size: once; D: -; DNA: TGCAGCGTTGGGCAGCAAGAGACCCAGTACTTC; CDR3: CSVGQQETQYF
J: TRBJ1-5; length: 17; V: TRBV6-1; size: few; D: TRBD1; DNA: TGTGCCAGCAGTGAAGGGGACAGCCTACCCCGCAATCAGCCCCAGCATTTT; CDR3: CASSEGDSLPRNQPQHF
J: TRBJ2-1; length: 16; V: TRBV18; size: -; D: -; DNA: TGTGCCAGCTCACCTGGGACTTTAAACGTTCTTCTCTCTCCGTTCTTC; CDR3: CASSPGTLNVLLSPFF
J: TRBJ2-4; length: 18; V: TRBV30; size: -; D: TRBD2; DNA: TGTGCCTGGAGACCGACGGTGCCTAGCGGGGGCACCAAAAACATTCAGTACTTC; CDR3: CAWRPTVPSGGTKNIQYF
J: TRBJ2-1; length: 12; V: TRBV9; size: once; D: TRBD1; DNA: TGTGCCAGCAGCGACAGGGGCGATGAGCAGTTCTTC; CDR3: CASSDRGDEQFF
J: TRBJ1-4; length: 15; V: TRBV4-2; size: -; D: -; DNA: TGTGCCAGCAGCCAAGATGTGTCGGGGAATGAAAAACTGTTTTTT; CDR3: CASSQDVSGNEKLFF
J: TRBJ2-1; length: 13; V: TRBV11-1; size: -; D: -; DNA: TGTGCCAGCAGCTTAGACAGGAACAATGAGCAGTTCTTC; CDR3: CASSLDRNNEQFF
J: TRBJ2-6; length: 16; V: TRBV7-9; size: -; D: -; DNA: TGTGCCAGCAGCTTAGTTCCCAGCTCTGGGGCCAACGTCCTGACTTTC; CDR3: CASSLVPSSGANVLTF
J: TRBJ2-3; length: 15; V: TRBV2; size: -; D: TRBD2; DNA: TGTGCCAGCATGGGGGACCGGGACTACACAGATACGCAGTATTTT; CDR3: CASMGDRDYTDTQYF
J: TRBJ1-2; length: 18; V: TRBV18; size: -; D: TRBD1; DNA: TGTGCCAGCTCACCGTCATTTGGACAGGTTCCCTTTCGCGATGGCTACACCTTC; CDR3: CASSPSFGQVPFRDGYTF
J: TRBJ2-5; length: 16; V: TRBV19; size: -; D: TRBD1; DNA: TGTGCCAGTAGTATAGGGGGGACAGGGGGACAAGAGACCCAGTACTTC; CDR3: CASSIGGTGGQETQYF
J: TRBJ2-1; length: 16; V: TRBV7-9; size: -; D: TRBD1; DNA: TGTGCCAGCCAAACACGAGGGACAGACCGATACAATGAGCAGTTCTTC; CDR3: CASQTRGTDRYNEQFF
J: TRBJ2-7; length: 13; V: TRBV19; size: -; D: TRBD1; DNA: TGTGCCAGTAGCGACAGGGCCTCCTACGAGCAGTACTTC; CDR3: CASSDRASYEQYF
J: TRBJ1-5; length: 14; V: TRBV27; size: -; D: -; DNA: TGTGCCAGCGGCTTGGACAGAGCGATACAGCCCCAGCATTTT; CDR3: CASGLDRAIQPQHF
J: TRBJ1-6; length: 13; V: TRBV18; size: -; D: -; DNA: TGTGCCAGCTCACCAGGGCGTAATTCACCCCTCCACTTT; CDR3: CASSPGRNSPLHF
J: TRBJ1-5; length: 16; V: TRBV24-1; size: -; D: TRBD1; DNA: TGTGCCACCAGTGACCCTTTGACAGGGGGACATCAGCCCCAGCATTTT; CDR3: CATSDPLTGGHQPQHF
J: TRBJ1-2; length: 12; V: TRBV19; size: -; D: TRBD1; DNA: TGTGCCAGTAGTATCGGGACAGGATTCTACACCTTC; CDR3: CASSIGTGFYTF
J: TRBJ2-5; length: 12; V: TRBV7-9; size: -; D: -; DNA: TGTGCCAGCGAATCAGTTCAAGAGACCCAGTACTTC; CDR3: CASESVQETQYF
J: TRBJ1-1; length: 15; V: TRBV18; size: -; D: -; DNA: TGTGCCAGCTCACCAACGTGGAGCGGGGGGACTGAAGCTTTCTTT; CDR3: CASSPTWSGGTEAFF
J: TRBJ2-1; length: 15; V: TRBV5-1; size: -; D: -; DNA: TGCGCCAGCAGCTTGGGCAGGGGCATCCACAATGAGCAGTTCTTC; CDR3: CASSLGRGIHNEQFF
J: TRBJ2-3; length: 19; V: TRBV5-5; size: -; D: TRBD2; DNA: TGTGCCAGCAGCTTGGTTGCTAGCGGGGGGCTTATAGCGGTAGATACGCAGTATTTT; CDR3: CASSLVASGGLIAVDTQYF
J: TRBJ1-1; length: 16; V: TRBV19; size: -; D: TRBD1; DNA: TGTGCCAGTAGTATTGAGCAGGGGGCTTTGAACACTGAAGCTTTCTTT; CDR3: CASSIEQGALNTEAFF
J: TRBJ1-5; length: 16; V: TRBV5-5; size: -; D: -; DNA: TGTGCCAGCAGCCTATTGATTTCGGGGGGCAATCAGCCCCAGCATTTT; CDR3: CASSLLISGGNQPQHF
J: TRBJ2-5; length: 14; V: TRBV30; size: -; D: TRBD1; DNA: TGTGCCTGTATCCCCCAGGGGGCATATGAGACCCAGTACTTC; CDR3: CACIPQGAYETQYF
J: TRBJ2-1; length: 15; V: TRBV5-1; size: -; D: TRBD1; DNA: TGCGCCAGCAGCTTGGGGACAGGGAAAGGGGGTGAGCAGTTCTTC; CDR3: CASSLGTGKGGEQFF
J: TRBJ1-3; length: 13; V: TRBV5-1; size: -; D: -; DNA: TGCGCCAGCAGCCCCGGAGTTGGAAACACCATATATTTT; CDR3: CASSPGVGNTIYF
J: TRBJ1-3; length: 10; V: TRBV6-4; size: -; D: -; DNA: TGTGATACGGGAGGAAACACCATATATTTT; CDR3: CDTGGNTIYF
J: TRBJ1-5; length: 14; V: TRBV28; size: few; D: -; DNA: TGTGCCAGCAGTCCAGGTGGCACGAATCAGCCCCAGCATTTT; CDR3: CASSPGGTNQPQHF
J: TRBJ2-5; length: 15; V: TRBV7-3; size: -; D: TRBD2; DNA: TGTGCCAGCAGCTTAAATCCGGGGGGACGAGAGACCCAGTACTTC; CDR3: CASSLNPGGRETQYF
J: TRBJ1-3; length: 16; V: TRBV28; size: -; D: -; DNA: TGTGCCAGCAGTTTTGGTCAGGTATCCTCTGGAAACACCATATATTTT; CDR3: CASSFGQVSSGNTIYF
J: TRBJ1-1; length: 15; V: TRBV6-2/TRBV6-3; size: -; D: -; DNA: TGTGCCAGCAGTGCGCCCAGGGGTTGGCTTAATGAAGCTTTCTTT; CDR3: CASSAPRGWLNEAFF
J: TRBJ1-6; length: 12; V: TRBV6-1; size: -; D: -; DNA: TGTGCCAGCAGTGAATTGTCAGGGTCCCTCCACTTT; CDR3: CASSELSGSLHF
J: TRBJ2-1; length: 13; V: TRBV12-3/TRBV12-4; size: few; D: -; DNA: TGTGCCAGCAGTCCTTGGAGGCCCCGTGAGCAGTTCTTC; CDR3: CASSPWRPREQFF
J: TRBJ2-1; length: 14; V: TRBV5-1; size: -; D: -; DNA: TGCGCCAGCAGCTTGTCTCGGGGAAGGGATGAGCAGTTCTTC; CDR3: CASSLSRGRDEQFF
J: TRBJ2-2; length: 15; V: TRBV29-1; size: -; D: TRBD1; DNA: TGCAGCGGTTCCGGGACAGGGGTTCCTACCGGGGAGCTGTTTTTT; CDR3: CSGSGTGVPTGELFF
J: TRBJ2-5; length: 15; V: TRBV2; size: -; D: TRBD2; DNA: TGTGCCAGCATAGGACTAGCGGGGGTCGGGGAGACCCAGTACTTC; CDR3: CASIGLAGVGETQYF
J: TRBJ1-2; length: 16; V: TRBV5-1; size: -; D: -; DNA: TGCGCCAGCAGCCGAGAACTACAGGGAGAAGACGGTGGCTACACCTTC; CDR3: CASSRELQGEDGGYTF
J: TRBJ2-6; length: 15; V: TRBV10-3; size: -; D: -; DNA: TGTGCCATCAGTGGGGGAGGCTCTGGGGCCAACGTCCTGACTTTC; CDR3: CAISGGGSGANVLTF
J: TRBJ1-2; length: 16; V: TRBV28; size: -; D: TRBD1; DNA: TGTGCCAGCAGTTTATTCGTTGACAGGGGGCGGAAAGGCTACACCTTC; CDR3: CASSLFVDRGRKGYTF
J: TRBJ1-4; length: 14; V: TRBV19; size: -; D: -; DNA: TGTGCCAGTAACGAGGGAACAACTAATGAAAAACTGTTTTTT; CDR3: CASNEGTTNEKLFF
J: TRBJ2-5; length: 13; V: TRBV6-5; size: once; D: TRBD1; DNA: TGTGCCAGCAGTAGGGACAGACAAGAGACCCAGTACTTC; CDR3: CASSRDRQETQYF
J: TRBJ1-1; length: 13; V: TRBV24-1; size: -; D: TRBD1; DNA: TGTGCCACCAGTGAAACAGGGGACACTGAAGCTTTCTTT; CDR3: CATSETGDTEAFF
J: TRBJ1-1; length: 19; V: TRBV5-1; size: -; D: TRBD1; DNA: TGCGCCAGCAGCGAAGGTTTATTTGGGACAGAAGTTATAAACACTGAAGCTTTCTTT; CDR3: CASSEGLFGTEVINTEAFF
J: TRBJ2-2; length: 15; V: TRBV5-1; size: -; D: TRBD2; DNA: TGCGCCAGCAGCCTGACTAGCAGGCTCAGCGGGGAGCTGTTTTTT; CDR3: CASSLTSRLSGELFF
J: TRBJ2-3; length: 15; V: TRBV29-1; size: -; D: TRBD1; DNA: TGCAGCGTTGAGGGAGACAGGGTTAGCACAGATACGCAGTATTTT; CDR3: CSVEGDRVSTDTQYF